One sample yielded the 13 T cell receptor beta chains listed below, sequenced in a study of cytotoxic CD8 clonotypes in ibrutinib-treated CLL. TCRdb keeps only in-frame clones here, not all; method: immunoSEQ multiplex PCR. The sample shows about 57,000 clones, 50% to 70% of them seen only once. Source: PBMCs, taken after 24 months of ibrutinib treatment. These receptors were taken from a human donor with chronic lymphocytic leukemia.

This chain links TRBV6-4 with TRBJ2-1; D is ambiguous. V lost 2 bases and J lost 6, with 14 bases in between. Looked up from germline, CDR1 is MRHNA and CDR2 is SNTAGT. The CDR3 loop spans 15 amino acids. This CDR3 is CASSDEYSSLNEQFF. The CDR3 region has the DNA TGTGCCAGCAGTGACGAATATAGTTCCCTCAATGAGCAGTTCTTC.

This clone occurred many times. V and J are TRBV2 and TRBJ1-6; D call uncertain. Germline CDR1 and CDR2: SNHLY and FYNNEI. V was cut by 6 bases and J by 11 bases, with 2 bases left in between. The CDR3 sequence is 9 residues long. DNA of the CDR3: TGTGCCAGCAGCCCACCCCTCCACTTT. Its protein product is CASSPPLHF. The full variable domain, with the rest looked up from reference TRBV2 and TRBJ1-6, is EPEVTQTPSHQVTQMGQEVILRCVPISNHLYFYWYRQILGQKVEFLVSFYNNEISEKSEIFDDQFSVERPDGSNFTLKIRSTKLEDSAMYFCASSPPLHFGNGTRLTVT.

The chain combines TRBV20-1 with TRBJ2-7; D is possibly TRBD2 (8 bases). CDR1 DFQATT and CDR2 SNEGSKA come from the germline V gene (reference sequence). V was clipped by 5 bases and J by 9 bases, with 14 bases between them. CDR3 length: 11 amino acids. CDR3 coding DNA: TGCAGTGCTCGGGAGGGGGCGACGCAGTACGTC. This translates into CSAREGATQYV.

The chain has TRBV27 and TRBJ2-3; D may be TRBD2 (5 bases). This CDR3 is built from 14 residues. Looked up from germline, CDR1 is MNHEY and CDR2 is SMNVEV (reference sequence). Trimming removed 2 bases from V and 7 bases from J, with 13 bases in between. CDR3 loop: CASSLTSGGYTQYF. The CDR3 DNA reads TGTGCCAGCAGTTTAACCTCCGGCGGGTATACGCAGTATTTT.

This clone was picked up a small number of times. The CDR3 loop reads CASSSPRRGRTGELFF. The CDR3 nucleotides read TGTGCCAGCAGTTCCCCGCGCAGGGGGCGAACCGGGGAGCTGTTTTTT. This rearrangement joins TRBV6-5 to TRBJ2-2, with 8 bases aligning to TRBD1. Germline V gene sequence: CDR1 MNHEY, CDR2 SVGAGI. With V trimmed by 4 bases and J by 5 bases, 9 bases remained unmatched. The CDR3 runs 16 residues.

This chain uses TRBV7-9 with TRBJ2-5, with TRBD2 matching over 11 bases. The CDR3 spans 14 residues. J lost 7 bases, V lost 1 base, and 2 bases had no gene match. The V gene's germline CDR1 is SEHNR and CDR2 FQNEAQ (reference sequence). Here the CDR3 DNA reads TGTGCCAGCAGCTTAGTCCTAGCGGGAGGGACCCAGTACTTC. Translated: CASSLVLAGGTQYF.

Only a few counts were recorded for this clone. The chain uses TRBV6-1 and TRBJ1-1; D call uncertain. Between the trimmed V and J ends, which lost 6 bases and 0 bases, there was a span of 8 bases. The CDR3 is 13 amino acids. CDR1 is MNHNS, CDR2 SASEGT, per germline. The CDR3, as DNA: TGTGCCAGCAGCCGGACGGTGAACACTGAAGCTTTCTTT. Protein product: CASSRTVNTEAFF.

The rearrangement joins TRBV7-2 to TRBJ1-5; D is perhaps TRBD1 (5 bases). The ends were cut back, 5 bases at V and 7 bases at J, with 15 bases in the middle. In germline, CDR1 is SGHTA, CDR2 FQGNSA. This CDR3 is 14 amino acids long. Written as DNA, the CDR3 is TGTGCCAGCAGCCCTGGGACCCAGCCCCAGCCCCAGCATTTT. The encoded protein is CASSPGTQPQPQHF.

This clone was seen only a few times. The chain links TRBV6-5 to TRBJ2-1; 7 bases line up with TRBD1. The V and J ends lost 2 bases and 0 bases, in that order; junction bases with no gene match: 1. This CDR3 contains 15 residues. The germline gives CDR1 MNHEY, CDR2 SVGAGI. CDR3 nucleotides: TGTGCCAGCAGTTACAGGGGGCCCTCCTACAATGAGCAGTTCTTC. Protein: CASSYRGPSYNEQFF.

The chain is built from TRBV6-5 and TRBJ1-2; 7 positions match TRBD1. With V trimmed by 4 bases and J by 6 bases, 8 bases remained unmatched. This CDR3 contains 14 residues. Germline CDR1 MNHEY, CDR2 SVGAGI. In nucleotides, the CDR3 is TGTGCCAGCAGTTCCCAAGGGGGCGCGGATGGCTACACCTTC. Its translation is CASSSQGGADGYTF.

This clone has only a few counts. J is TRBJ2-7 and V is TRBV18; TRBD1 aligns across 7 bases. The CDR3 loop spans 17 amino acids. Germline V gene lookup returns CDR1 KGHSH and CDR2 LQKENI. V trimming: 5 bases; J trimming: 3 bases; junction bases outside the gene matches: 16. CDR3 loop: CASSATVLDRANYEQYV. As DNA, the CDR3 is TGTGCCAGCTCAGCGACCGTCCTCGACAGGGCAAACTACGAGCAGTACGTC.

The chain links TRBV19 to TRBJ2-4; possibly TRBD1 for D (6 bases). Per the germline V gene, CDR1 is LNHDA and CDR2 is SQIVND (reference sequence). V was pared by 0 bases and J by 0 bases, with 15 bases between. This CDR3 spans 18 amino acids. The CDR3 sequence: CASSIDYRAILAKNIQYF. In DNA form, the CDR3 reads TGTGCCAGTAGTATAGATTACAGGGCGATACTAGCCAAAAACATTCAGTACTTC.

On this clone: A single base separates this from a much larger clone, so it may be a read error. The rearrangement uses TRBV5-6 and TRBJ1-2; D gene ambiguous. CDR1 and CDR2 from the germline V gene are SGHDT and YYEEEE. The CDR3 is made up of 14 amino acids. CDR3 nucleotides: TGTGCCAGCAGTTTAGTCCAGGTTAACTATGACTACACCTTC. Translation gives CASSLVQVNYDYTF.